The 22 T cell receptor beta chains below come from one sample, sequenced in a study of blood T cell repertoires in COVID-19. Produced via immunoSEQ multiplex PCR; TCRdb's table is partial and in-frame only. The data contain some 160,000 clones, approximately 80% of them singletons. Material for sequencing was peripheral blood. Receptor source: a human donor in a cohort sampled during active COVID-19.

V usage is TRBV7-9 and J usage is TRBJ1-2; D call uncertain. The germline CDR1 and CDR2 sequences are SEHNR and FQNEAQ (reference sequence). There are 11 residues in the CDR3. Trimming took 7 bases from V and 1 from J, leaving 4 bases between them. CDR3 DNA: TGTGCCAGCAACTATAACTATGGCTACACCTTC. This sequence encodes CASNYNYGYTF.

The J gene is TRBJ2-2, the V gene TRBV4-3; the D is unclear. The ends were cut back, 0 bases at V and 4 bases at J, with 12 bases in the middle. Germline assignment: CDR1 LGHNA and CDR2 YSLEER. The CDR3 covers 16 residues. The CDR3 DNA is TGCGCCAGCAGCCAAGAGTTACCGACAACCACCGGGGAGCTGTTTTTT. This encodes CASSQELPTTTGELFF.

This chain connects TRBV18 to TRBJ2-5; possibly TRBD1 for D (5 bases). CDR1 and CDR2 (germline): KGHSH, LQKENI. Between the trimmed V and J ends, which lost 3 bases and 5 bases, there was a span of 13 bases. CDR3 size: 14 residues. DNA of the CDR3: TGTGCCAGCTCACCGACAGAGACCCGGGAGACCCAGTACTTC. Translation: CASSPTETRETQYF. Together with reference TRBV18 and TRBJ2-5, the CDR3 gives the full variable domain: NAGVMQNPRHLVRRRGQEARLRCSPMKGHSHVYWYRQLPEEGLKFMVYLQKENIIDESGMPKERFSAEFPKEGPSILRIQQVVRGDSAAYFCASSPTETRETQYFGPGTRLLVL.

CDR3 amino acids: CASSLNSGSGSYEQYF. In DNA, the CDR3 is TGTGCCAGCAGTTTGAATAGCGGGAGTGGGTCCTACGAGCAGTACTTC. The J gene is TRBJ2-7, the V gene TRBV27; the match to TRBD2 covers 9 bases. Germline assignment: CDR1 MNHEY and CDR2 SMNVEV (reference sequence). With 3 bases clipped from V and 1 base from J, the junction kept 7 bases outside the gene matches. The CDR3 runs to 16 residues.

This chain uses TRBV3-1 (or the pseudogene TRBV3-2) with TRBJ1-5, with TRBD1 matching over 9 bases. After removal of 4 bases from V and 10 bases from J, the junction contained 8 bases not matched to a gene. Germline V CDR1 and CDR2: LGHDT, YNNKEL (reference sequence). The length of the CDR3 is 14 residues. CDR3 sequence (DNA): TGTGCCAGCAGCCCTGGGACAGGGTCATATCCCCAGCATTTT. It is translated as CASSPGTGSYPQHF.

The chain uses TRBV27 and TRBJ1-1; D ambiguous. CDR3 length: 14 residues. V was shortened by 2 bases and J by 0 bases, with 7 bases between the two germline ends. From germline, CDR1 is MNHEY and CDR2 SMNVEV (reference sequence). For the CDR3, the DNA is TGTGCCAGCAGTTTAGGCCGCTTGAACACTGAAGCTTTCTTT. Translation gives CASSLGRLNTEAFF.

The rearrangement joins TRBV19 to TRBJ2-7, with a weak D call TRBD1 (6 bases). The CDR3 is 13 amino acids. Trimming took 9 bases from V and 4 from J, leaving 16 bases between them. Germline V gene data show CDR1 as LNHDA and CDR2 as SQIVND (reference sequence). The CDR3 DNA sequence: TGTGCCAGCAGGGGACGGACGTCGTACGAGCAGTACTTC. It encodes CASRGRTSYEQYF.

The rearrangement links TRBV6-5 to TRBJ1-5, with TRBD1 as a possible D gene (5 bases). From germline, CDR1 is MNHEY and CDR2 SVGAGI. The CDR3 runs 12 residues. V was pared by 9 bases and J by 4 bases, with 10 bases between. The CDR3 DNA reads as TGTGCCAGGACCCCAGGGAATCAGCCCCAGCATTTT. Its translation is CARTPGNQPQHF.

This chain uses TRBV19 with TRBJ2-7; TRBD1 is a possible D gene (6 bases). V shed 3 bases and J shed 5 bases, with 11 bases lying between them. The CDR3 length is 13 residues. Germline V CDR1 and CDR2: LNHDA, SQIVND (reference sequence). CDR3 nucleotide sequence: TGTGCCAGTAGTATCAGGGGATCGAACGAGCAGTACTTC. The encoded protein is CASSIRGSNEQYF.

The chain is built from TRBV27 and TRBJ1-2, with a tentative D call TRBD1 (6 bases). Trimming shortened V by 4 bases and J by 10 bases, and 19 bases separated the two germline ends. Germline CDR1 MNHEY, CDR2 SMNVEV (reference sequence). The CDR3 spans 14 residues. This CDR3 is CASSSIGTHTHYTF. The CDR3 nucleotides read TGTGCCAGCAGTTCGATCGGGACACATACCCACTACACCTTC.

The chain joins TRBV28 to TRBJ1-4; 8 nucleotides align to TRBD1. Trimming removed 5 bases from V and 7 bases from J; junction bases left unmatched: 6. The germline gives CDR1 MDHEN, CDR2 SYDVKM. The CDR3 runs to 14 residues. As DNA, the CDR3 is TGTGCCAGCAGTGTAGGGACAGGCTTTGAAAAACTGTTTTTT. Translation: CASSVGTGFEKLFF.

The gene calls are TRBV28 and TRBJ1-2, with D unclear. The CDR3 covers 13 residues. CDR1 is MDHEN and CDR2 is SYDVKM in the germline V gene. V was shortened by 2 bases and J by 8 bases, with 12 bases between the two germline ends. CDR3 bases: TGTGCCAGCAGTTTAGAACCGTTAGTAGGCTACACCTTC. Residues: CASSLEPLVGYTF.

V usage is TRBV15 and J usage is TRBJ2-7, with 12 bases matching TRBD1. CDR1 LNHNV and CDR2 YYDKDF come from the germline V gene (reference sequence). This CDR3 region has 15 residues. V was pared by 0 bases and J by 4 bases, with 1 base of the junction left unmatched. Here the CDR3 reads CATSREGQGAYEQYF. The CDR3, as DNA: TGTGCCACCAGCAGAGAGGGACAGGGGGCTTACGAGCAGTACTTC. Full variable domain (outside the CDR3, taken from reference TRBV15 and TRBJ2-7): DAMVIQNPRYQVTQFGKPVTLSCSQTLNHNVMYWYQQKSSQAPKLLFHYYDKDFNNEADTPDNFQSRRPNTSFCFLDIRSPGLGDTAMYLCATSREGQGAYEQYFGPGTRLTVT.

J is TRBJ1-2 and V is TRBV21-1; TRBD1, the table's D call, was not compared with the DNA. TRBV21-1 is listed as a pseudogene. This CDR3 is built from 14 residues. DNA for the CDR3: TGTGCCAGCAGCAAAGCCCCGACAGACTATGGCTACACCTTC. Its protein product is CASSKAPTDYGYTF.

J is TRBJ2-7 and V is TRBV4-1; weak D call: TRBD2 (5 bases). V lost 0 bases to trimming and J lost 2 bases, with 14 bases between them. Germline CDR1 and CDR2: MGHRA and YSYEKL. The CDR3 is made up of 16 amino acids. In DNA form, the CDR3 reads TGCGCCAGCAGCCAAGATTTTGGCGGGCAAACCTACGAGCAGTACTTC. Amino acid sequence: CASSQDFGGQTYEQYF.

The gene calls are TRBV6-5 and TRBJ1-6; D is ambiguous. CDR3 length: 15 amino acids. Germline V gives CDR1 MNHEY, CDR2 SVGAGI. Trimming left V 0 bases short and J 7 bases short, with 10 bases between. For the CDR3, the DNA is TGTGCCAGCAGTTACTCTGGAGGGCCCAATTCACCCCTCCACTTT. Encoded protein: CASSYSGGPNSPLHF.

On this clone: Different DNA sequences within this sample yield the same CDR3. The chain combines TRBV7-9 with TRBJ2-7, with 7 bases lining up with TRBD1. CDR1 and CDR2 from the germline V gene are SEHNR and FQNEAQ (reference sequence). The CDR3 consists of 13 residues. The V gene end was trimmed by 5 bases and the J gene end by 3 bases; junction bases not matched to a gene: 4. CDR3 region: CASSRRQGYEQYF. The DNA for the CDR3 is TGTGCCAGCAGCCGCCGACAGGGCTACGAGCAGTACTTC. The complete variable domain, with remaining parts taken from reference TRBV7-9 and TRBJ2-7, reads DTGVSQNPRHKITKRGQNVTFRCDPISEHNRLYWYRQTLGQGPEFLTYFQNEAQLEKSRLLSDRFSAERPKGSFSTLEIQRTEQGDSAMYLCASSRRQGYEQYFGPGTRLTVT.

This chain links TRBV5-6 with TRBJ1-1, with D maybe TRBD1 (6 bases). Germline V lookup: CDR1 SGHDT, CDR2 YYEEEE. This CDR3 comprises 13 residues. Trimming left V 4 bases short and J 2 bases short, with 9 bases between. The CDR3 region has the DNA TGTGCCAGCAGCGTACAGGGCAACACTGAAGCTTTCTTT. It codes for CASSVQGNTEAFF.

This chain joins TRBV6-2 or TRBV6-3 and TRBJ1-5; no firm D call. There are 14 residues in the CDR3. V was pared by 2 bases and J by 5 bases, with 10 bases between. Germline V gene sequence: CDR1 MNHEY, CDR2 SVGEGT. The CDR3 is CASSYGQSYQPQHF. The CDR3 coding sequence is TGTGCCAGCAGTTACGGGCAGAGTTATCAGCCCCAGCATTTT.

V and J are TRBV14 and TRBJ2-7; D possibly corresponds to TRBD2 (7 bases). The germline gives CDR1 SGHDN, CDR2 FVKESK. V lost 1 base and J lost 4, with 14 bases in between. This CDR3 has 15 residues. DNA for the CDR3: TGTGCCAGCAGCCAAGTCTCGGGGGGCTGGTACGAGCAGTACTTC. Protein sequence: CASSQVSGGWYEQYF.

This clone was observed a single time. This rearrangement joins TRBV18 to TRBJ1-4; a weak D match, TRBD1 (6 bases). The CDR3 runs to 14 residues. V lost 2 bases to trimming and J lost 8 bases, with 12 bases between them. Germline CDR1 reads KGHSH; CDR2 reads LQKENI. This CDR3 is CASSPGTRLEKLFF. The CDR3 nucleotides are TGTGCCAGCTCACCAGGGACAAGGCTCGAAAAACTGTTTTTT.

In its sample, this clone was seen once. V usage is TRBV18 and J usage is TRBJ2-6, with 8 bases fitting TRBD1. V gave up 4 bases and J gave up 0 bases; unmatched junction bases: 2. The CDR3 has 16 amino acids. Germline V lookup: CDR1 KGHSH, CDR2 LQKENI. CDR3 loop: CASSRTGFSGANVLTF. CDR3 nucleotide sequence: TGTGCCAGCTCACGGACAGGGTTCTCTGGGGCCAACGTCCTGACTTTC.